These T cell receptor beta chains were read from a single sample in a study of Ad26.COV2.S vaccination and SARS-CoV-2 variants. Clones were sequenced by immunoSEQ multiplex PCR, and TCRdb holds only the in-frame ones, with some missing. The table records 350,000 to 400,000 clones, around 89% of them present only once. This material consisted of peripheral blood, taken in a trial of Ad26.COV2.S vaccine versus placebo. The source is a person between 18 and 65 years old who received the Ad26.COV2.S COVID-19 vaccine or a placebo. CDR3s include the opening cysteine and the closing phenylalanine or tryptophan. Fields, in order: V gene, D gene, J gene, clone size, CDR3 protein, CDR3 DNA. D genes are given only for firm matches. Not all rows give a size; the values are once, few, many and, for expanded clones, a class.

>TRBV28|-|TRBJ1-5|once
CASSLGGGGNQPQHF
TGTGCCAGCAGTTTAGGTGGGGGGGGCAATCAGCCCCAGCATTTT
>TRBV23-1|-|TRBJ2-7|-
CASSIAITGFSYEQYF
TGCGCCAGCAGTATTGCGATTACAGGGTTCTCCTACGAGCAGTACTTC
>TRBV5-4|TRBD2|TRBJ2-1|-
CASSLASGRGEQFF
TGTGCCAGCAGCTTGGCTAGCGGGAGGGGGGAGCAGTTCTTC
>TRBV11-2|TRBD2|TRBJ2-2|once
CASSLDRGLAPTGELFF
TGTGCCAGCAGCTTAGATAGGGGACTAGCGCCAACCGGGGAGCTGTTTTTT
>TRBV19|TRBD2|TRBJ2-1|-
CASSSLAGGIYNEQFF
TGTGCCAGTAGTTCTTTAGCGGGAGGGATTTACAATGAGCAGTTCTTC
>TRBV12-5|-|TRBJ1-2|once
CASGLNPREYYGYTF
TGTGCTAGTGGTTTAAATCCCCGCGAGTACTATGGCTACACCTTC
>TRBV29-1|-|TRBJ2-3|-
CSVVIGSTDTQYF
TGCAGCGTTGTAATCGGTAGCACAGATACGCAGTATTTT
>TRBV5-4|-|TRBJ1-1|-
CASSVTGVGAEAFF
TGTGCCAGCAGCGTGACAGGAGTTGGCGCTGAAGCTTTCTTT
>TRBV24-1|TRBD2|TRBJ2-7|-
CATSDTGLVNEQYF
TGTGCCACCAGTGACACGGGACTAGTAAACGAGCAGTACTTC
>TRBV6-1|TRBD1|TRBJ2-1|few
CASSEEGPDRAHEQFF
TGTGCCAGCAGTGAAGAGGGGCCGGACAGGGCCCATGAGCAGTTCTTC
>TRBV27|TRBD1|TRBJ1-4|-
CASKDRALVRNEKLFF
TGTGCCAGCAAGGACAGGGCCCTCGTTCGAAATGAAAAACTGTTTTTT
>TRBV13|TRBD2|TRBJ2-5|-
CASSFWRTSGSGETQYF
TGTGCCAGCAGCTTTTGGCGGACTAGCGGGAGCGGAGAGACCCAGTACTTC
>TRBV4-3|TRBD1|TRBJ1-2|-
CASSQDRQGAGYTF
TGCGCCAGCAGCCAGGATAGACAGGGGGCGGGCTACACCTTC
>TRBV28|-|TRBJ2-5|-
CASSFWGSGQETQYF
TGTGCCAGCAGTTTTTGGGGGTCGGGGCAAGAGACCCAGTACTTC
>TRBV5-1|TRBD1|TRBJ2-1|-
CASAKRTGNSYNEQFF
TGCGCCAGCGCCAAACGGACAGGGAACTCCTACAATGAGCAGTTCTTC
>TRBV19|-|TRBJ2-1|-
CASSPGARLSEQFF
TGTGCCAGTAGTCCCGGGGCCAGATTGAGTGAGCAGTTCTTC
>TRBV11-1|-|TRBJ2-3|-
CASSLASTDTQYF
TGTGCCAGCAGCTTGGCCAGCACAGATACGCAGTATTTT
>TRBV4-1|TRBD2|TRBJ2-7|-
CASSQATSVSYEQYF
TGCGCCAGCAGCCAAGCTACTAGCGTTTCCTACGAGCAGTACTTC